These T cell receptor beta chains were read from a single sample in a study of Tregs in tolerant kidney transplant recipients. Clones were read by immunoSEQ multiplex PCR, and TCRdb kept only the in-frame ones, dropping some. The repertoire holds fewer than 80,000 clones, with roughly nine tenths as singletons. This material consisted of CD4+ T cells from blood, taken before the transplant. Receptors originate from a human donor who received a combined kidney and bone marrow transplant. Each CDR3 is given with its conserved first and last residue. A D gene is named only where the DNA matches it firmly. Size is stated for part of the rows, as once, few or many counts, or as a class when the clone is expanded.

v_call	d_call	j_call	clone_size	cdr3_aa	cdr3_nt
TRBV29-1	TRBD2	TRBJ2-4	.	CSAAKSGSGRVFQYF	TGCAGCGCGGCCAAAAGCGGGAGCGGGAGAGTTTTTCAGTACTTC
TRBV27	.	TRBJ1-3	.	CASSPSGGNTIYF	TGTGCCAGCAGTCCGTCAGGGGGAAACACCATATATTTT
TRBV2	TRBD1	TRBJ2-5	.	CASSEDRGPETQYF	TGTGCCAGCAGTGAAGACAGGGGGCCTGAGACCCAGTACTTC
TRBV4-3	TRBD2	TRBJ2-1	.	CASSQVRTRGNEQFF	TGCGCCAGCAGCCAAGTACGGACTAGAGGTAATGAGCAGTTCTTC
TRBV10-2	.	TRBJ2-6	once	CASKPTVQGGANVLTF	TGCGCCAGCAAACCTACGGTCCAGGGGGGGGCCAACGTCCTGACTTTC
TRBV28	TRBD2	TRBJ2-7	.	CASNGASGNLYEQYF	TGTGCCAGCAACGGTGCTAGCGGGAACCTCTACGAGCAGTACTTC
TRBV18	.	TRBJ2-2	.	CASSKQELHRHGTGELFF	TGTGCCAGCTCAAAACAGGAGCTTCACCGCCATGGGACCGGGGAGCTGTTTTTT
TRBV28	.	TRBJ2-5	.	CASRQDPPGHKETQYF	TGTGCCAGCAGACAAGACCCACCGGGACACAAAGAGACCCAGTACTTC
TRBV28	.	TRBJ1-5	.	CASSSRQAPCHF	TGTGCCAGCAGTTCCCGACAGGCCCCGTGTCATTTT
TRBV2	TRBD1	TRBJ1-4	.	CASKDRDLEKLFF	TGTGCCAGCAAGGACAGGGATTTAGAAAAACTGTTTTTT
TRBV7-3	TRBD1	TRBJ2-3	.	CASSSSGGLNTQYF	TGTGCCAGCAGCTCTTCAGGGGGCCTAAATACGCAGTATTTT
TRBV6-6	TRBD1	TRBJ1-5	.	CASSADRGDNQPQHF	TGTGCCAGCAGTGCGGACAGGGGGGACAATCAGCCCCAGCATTTT
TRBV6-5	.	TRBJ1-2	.	CASSYRREGYGYTF	TGTGCCAGCAGTTATAGAAGGGAGGGCTATGGCTACACCTTC
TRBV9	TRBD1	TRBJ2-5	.	CASRGQGQETQYF	TGTGCCAGCAGGGGACAGGGGCAGGAGACCCAGTACTTC